This TCR beta chain comes out of a study of patients and donors after allogeneic stem cell transplantation. MiXCR, run by TCRdb on the RT-PCR reads, gives a single entry per CDR3 protein. The sample contains about 160,000 distinct CDR3 sequences, more than 20% of which appear only once. Germline V gene data show CDR1 as DFQATT and CDR2 as SNEGSKA (reference sequence). Trimming left V 3 bases short and J 3 bases short, with 5 bases between. CDR3 length: 11 amino acids. This clonotype has only a few counts. This clonotype originated in a human donor who was either an allogeneic HSCT recipient or a stem cell or donor lymphocyte infusion donor (not recorded which). It is not recorded whose cells these are; they may come from a transplant donor. This chain uses TRBV20-1 with TRBJ1-1, with unresolved D. The sample was blood, either unsorted or a sorted T cell fraction (not recorded which). In nucleotides, the CDR3 is TGCAGTGCTAGCTTGGACACTGAAGCTTTCTTT. It encodes CSASLDTEAFF.